The 7 T cell receptor beta chains below all came from one sample that was sequenced in a study of Tregs in tolerant kidney transplant recipients. TCRdb's table, derived via immunoSEQ multiplex PCR, lists solely in-frame clones and lacks some. Of about 73,000 clones in the sample, 95% to 98% are singletons; the top ten hold about 0.61%. The sample consisted of CD4+ T cells from blood, taken before the transplant. The receptors derive from a human donor who received a combined kidney and bone marrow transplant.

The V gene is TRBV19, the J gene TRBJ1-1; D unresolved. The CDR3 loop spans 12 amino acids. Trimming shortened V by 2 bases and J by 10 bases, and 11 bases separated the two germline ends. Looked up from germline, CDR1 is LNHDA and CDR2 is SQIVND (reference sequence). The CDR3, as DNA: TGTGCCAGTAGTATAAGGAGGGATTTAGCTTTCTTT. Its protein is CASSIRRDLAFF.

V usage is TRBV11-2 and J usage is TRBJ1-5; D not certain. CDR3 length equals 14 residues. The germline CDR1 and CDR2 sequences are SGHAT and FQNNGV. V dropped 4 bases and J dropped 1 base, with 8 bases sitting between them. CDR3 sequence reads: CASSWSSSNQPQHF. CDR3 in DNA: TGTGCCAGCAGCTGGAGCTCCAGCAATCAGCCCCAGCATTTT.

This sequence joins TRBV7-2 and TRBJ2-1; 7 positions match TRBD2. V shed 5 bases, J shed 4 bases, and the junction held 14 bases outside the gene matches. CDR1 and CDR2 (germline): SGHTA, FQGNSA. CDR3 length: 17 amino acids. CDR3 region: CASSRPRGTTHYNEQFF. Written as DNA, the CDR3 is TGTGCCAGCAGCCGACCGCGGGGGACTACACATTACAATGAGCAGTTCTTC.

The genes are TRBV7-2 and TRBJ2-7; tentatively, D is TRBD1 (6 bases). Germline lookup yields CDR1 SGHTA and CDR2 FQGNSA. The ends were cut back, 5 bases at V and 0 bases at J, with 14 bases in the middle. CDR3 length: 15 residues. Written as DNA, the CDR3 is TGTGCCAGCAGCAGAGACAGGATTAACTCCTACGAGCAGTACTTC. It yields the protein CASSRDRINSYEQYF.

V and J are TRBV18 and TRBJ2-7; 8 nucleotides align to TRBD1. The CDR3 is 14 amino acids. V gave up 4 bases and J gave up 3 bases; unmatched junction bases: 5. CDR1 KGHSH and CDR2 LQKENI come from the germline V gene. The CDR3 protein is CASSLRQGRYEQYF. Here the CDR3 DNA reads TGTGCCAGCTCACTCCGACAGGGGCGCTACGAGCAGTACTTC.

The chain combines TRBV5-1 with TRBJ2-1; D not resolved. V was pared by 0 bases and J by 0 bases, with 10 bases between. Looked up from germline, CDR1 is SGHRS and CDR2 is YFSETQ. The CDR3 is 16 amino acids. The CDR3 coding sequence is TGCGCCAGCAGCTTGGTTTTGCGGAACTCCTACAATGAGCAGTTCTTC. Translation: CASSLVLRNSYNEQFF.

V and J are TRBV7-9 and TRBJ2-7; D gene ambiguous. Germline V gene lookup returns CDR1 SEHNR and CDR2 FQNEAQ (reference sequence). The CDR3 loop spans 13 amino acids. V was pared by 1 base and J by 4 bases, with 8 bases between. The CDR3 sequence is CASSLDNPYEQYF. The DNA of the CDR3 is TGTGCCAGCAGCTTAGACAACCCTTACGAGCAGTACTTC.